A single sample is the source of the 11 T cell receptor beta chains below, sequenced in a study of T cell changes during pregnancy in multiple sclerosis. TCRdb's copy holds only in-frame clones and misses some; the assay was immunoSEQ multiplex PCR. Of 88,000 or so clones detected, around 90% appear once; the ten largest clones hold approximately 2.5%. Source: peripheral blood, taken before pregnancy. All receptors derive from a female donor with multiple sclerosis, enrolled in a pregnancy study.

This clone was seen once. The V call is TRBV4-2, the J call TRBJ2-5; 8 nucleotides agree with TRBD2. The germline CDR1 and CDR2 sequences are LGHNA and YNFKEQ. V was pared by 5 bases and J by 5 bases, with 10 bases of the junction left unmatched. CDR3 length: 15 residues. In nucleotides, the CDR3 is TGTGCCAGCAGCACCTCAGCGGGAGAGGTGGAGACCCAGTACTTC. It is translated as CASSTSAGEVETQYF.

Comment on this clone: An end of the junction does not agree with germline; a read error may underlie this. The chain couples TRBV7-7 to TRBJ2-7; 8 bases line up with TRBD1. The CDR3 length is 13 residues. Germline V CDR1 and CDR2: SSHAT, FNYEAQ (reference sequence). The CDR3 DNA reads as TGTGCTAGCACCCGACAGGGGTACCACGAGCAGTACTTC. It is translated as CASTRQGYHEQYF.

This clone was seen a few times. The V gene is TRBV5-6, the J gene TRBJ1-1; D remains unclear. Trimming shortened V by 1 base and J by 6 bases, and 10 bases separated the two germline ends. Germline CDR1 SGHDT, CDR2 YYEEEE. CDR3 length: 13 residues. This CDR3 reads CASSLTSFAEAFF. CDR3 in DNA: TGTGCCAGCAGCTTGACTAGTTTCGCTGAAGCTTTCTTT.

This CDR3 reads CASRKPLDSKMGFMEPQHF. CDR3 bases: TGTGCCAGTAGAAAACCTCTGGACAGTAAGATGGGGTTTATGGAGCCCCAGCATTTT. This rearrangement joins TRBV19 to TRBJ1-5, with a weak D call TRBD1 (6 bases). Germline CDR1 and CDR2: LNHDA and SQIVND (reference sequence). The CDR3 has 19 amino acids. The V and J ends lost 6 bases and 8 bases respectively, with 32 bases between them.

The rearrangement uses TRBV7-8 and TRBJ2-4; D not resolved. The CDR3 contains 15 residues. From germline, CDR1 is SGHVS and CDR2 FQNEAQ. The V end lost 4 bases, the J end lost 8 bases, and 18 bases lay between the germline ends. In DNA, the CDR3 is TGTGCCAGCAGCTCCTCCGGGTTTGAGATGGACATTCAGTACTTC. Translating it yields CASSSSGFEMDIQYF.

The V call is TRBV28, the J call TRBJ2-2; TRBD2 aligns across 12 bases. Per the germline V gene, CDR1 is MDHEN and CDR2 is SYDVKM. CDR3 length: 17 amino acids. Trimming at V came to 5 bases and at J to 0 bases, leaving 4 bases not matched to a gene. The CDR3 loop reads CASSPGTSGPNTGELFF. CDR3 bases: TGTGCCAGCAGTCCCGGGACTAGCGGGCCGAACACCGGGGAGCTGTTTTTT.

The gene calls are TRBV29-1 and TRBJ2-7, with 13 positions matching TRBD2. Unmatched junction bases numbered 4, after V lost 5 bases and J lost 3 bases. CDR3 length: 14 amino acids. CDR1 is SQVTM, CDR2 ANQGSEA, per germline. The chain's CDR3 is CSVIGLAGVYEQYF. CDR3 sequence (DNA): TGCAGCGTTATAGGACTAGCGGGAGTCTACGAGCAGTACTTC.

The chain links TRBV18 to TRBJ2-5; D unresolved. The V end was cut by 6 bases, the J end by 2 bases, with 7 bases between. Per the germline V gene, CDR1 is KGHSH and CDR2 is LQKENI. The CDR3 has 12 amino acids. CDR3 residues: CASSPNQETQYF. DNA for the CDR3: TGTGCCAGCTCTCCCAATCAAGAGACCCAGTACTTC.

This chain joins TRBV6-6 and TRBJ2-2; no clear D. The V gene lost 6 bases and the J gene lost 1 base, with 6 bases spanning the gap. The CDR3 is 13 amino acids. Germline CDR1 is MNHNY and CDR2 is SVGAGI (reference sequence). The CDR3 DNA sequence: TGTGCCAGCAGAAACAGGAACACCGGGGAGCTGTTTTTT. This codes for CASRNRNTGELFF.

The gene calls are TRBV4-2 and TRBJ2-7; 9 nucleotides match TRBD1. CDR1 and CDR2 from the germline V gene are LGHNA and YNFKEQ. This CDR3 comprises 15 residues. The V and J ends lost 0 bases and 3 bases, in that order; junction bases with no gene match: 3. CDR3 sequence reads: CASSQEGTGIYEQYF. CDR3 in DNA: TGTGCCAGCAGCCAAGAGGGGACAGGGATCTACGAGCAGTACTTC.

V usage is TRBV4-2 and J usage is TRBJ1-5; 8 bases align to TRBD1. The CDR3 is 15 amino acids. V shed 4 bases and J 5 bases; nucleotides not matched to a gene: 7. CDR1 is LGHNA, CDR2 YNFKEQ, per germline. CDR3 nucleotide sequence: TGTGCCAGCAGCCTAGTGACAGGGGTCCATCAGCCCCAGCATTTT. Encoded protein: CASSLVTGVHQPQHF.